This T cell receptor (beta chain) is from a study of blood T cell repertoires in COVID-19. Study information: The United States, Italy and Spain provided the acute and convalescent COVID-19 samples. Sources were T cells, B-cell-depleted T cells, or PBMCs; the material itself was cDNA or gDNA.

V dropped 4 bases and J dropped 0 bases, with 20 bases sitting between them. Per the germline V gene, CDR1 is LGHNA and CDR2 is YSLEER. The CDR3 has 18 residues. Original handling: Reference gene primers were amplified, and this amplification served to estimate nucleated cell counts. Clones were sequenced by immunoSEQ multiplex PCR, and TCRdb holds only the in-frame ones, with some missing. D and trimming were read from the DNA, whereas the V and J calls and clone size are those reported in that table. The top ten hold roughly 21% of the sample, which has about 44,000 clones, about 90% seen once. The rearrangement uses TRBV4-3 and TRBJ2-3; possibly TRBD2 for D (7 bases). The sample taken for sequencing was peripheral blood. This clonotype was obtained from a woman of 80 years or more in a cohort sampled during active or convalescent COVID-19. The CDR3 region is CASSRTGGGGSSTDTQYF. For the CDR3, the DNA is TGCGCCAGCAGCCGCACGGGGGGCGGAGGTTCTAGCACAGATACGCAGTATTTT.